Listed below are T cell receptor beta chains from one sample, sequenced in a study of Siglec-9 on CD8 T cells in melanoma. Here immunoSEQ multiplex PCR was the method, and the copy in TCRdb shows in-frame clones only, minus some. The sample shows approximately 39,000 clones, 80% to 85% of them seen only once. Material for sequencing was Siglec-9- CD8+ T cells sorted from blood. The receptors originated from a human donor in good health. CDR3s include the opening cysteine and the closing phenylalanine or tryptophan. A D gene is named only where the DNA matches it firmly. Part of the rows lack a size; the others show once, few, many or a class for expanded clones.

CDR3: CASSLRLAGDSDTQYF
DNA: TGTGCCAGCAGCCTGCGACTAGCGGGAGATTCAGATACGCAGTATTTT
size: NA
J: TRBJ2-3
D: TRBD2
V: TRBV5-4

CDR3: CASSQAVMDGYTF
DNA: TGTGCCAGCAGCCAGGCCGTGATGGATGGCTACACCTTC
size: once
J: TRBJ1-2
D: NA
V: TRBV7-3

CDR3: CAWSWGFMNTEAFF
DNA: TGTGCCTGGAGTTGGGGTTTCATGAACACTGAAGCTTTCTTT
size: few
J: TRBJ1-1
D: NA
V: TRBV30

CDR3: CANESTGADGYTF
DNA: TGTGCCAACGAAAGTACAGGGGCGGATGGCTACACCTTC
size: NA
J: TRBJ1-2
D: TRBD1
V: TRBV2

CDR3: CASSYGINQPQHF
DNA: TGTGCCAGCAGTTATGGGATTAATCAGCCCCAGCATTTT
size: few
J: TRBJ1-5
D: NA
V: TRBV27

CDR3: CASSQDVSGVSLFSEQFF
DNA: TGCGCCAGCAGCCAAGATGTGTCGGGAGTGTCCTTGTTTAGTGAGCAGTTCTTC
size: NA
J: TRBJ2-1
D: NA
V: TRBV4-1

CDR3: CASSWASPDTQYF
DNA: TGTGCCAGCAGCTGGGCAAGCCCAGATACGCAGTATTTT
size: NA
J: TRBJ2-3
D: NA
V: TRBV5-6

CDR3: CASSYMWETEAFF
DNA: TGTGCCAGCAGTTACATGTGGGAAACTGAAGCTTTCTTT
size: few
J: TRBJ1-1
D: NA
V: TRBV6-6

CDR3: CASSPPARFSNQPQHF
DNA: TGTGCCAGCAGTCCCCCCGCGAGGTTTAGCAATCAGCCCCAGCATTTT
size: NA
J: TRBJ1-5
D: NA
V: TRBV28

CDR3: CASSQSRGRGPEQYF
DNA: TGCGCCAGCAGCCAGAGTCGGGGGAGGGGTCCCGAGCAGTACTTC
size: NA
J: TRBJ2-7
D: TRBD2
V: TRBV5-1

CDR3: CASSLASTSGGYNEQFF
DNA: TGTGCCAGCAGCTTGGCCTCGACTAGCGGGGGGTACAATGAGCAGTTCTTC
size: NA
J: TRBJ2-1
D: TRBD2
V: TRBV5-6

CDR3: CASSQSSDGSSYNEQFF
DNA: TGTGCCAGCAGCCAATCAAGCGACGGCAGCTCCTACAATGAGCAGTTCTTC
size: NA
J: TRBJ2-1
D: NA
V: TRBV16

CDR3: CSAGGDGDRIEQFF
DNA: TGCAGCGCCGGCGGAGACGGAGATCGGATTGAGCAGTTCTTC
size: NA
J: TRBJ2-1
D: NA
V: TRBV29-1

CDR3: CASSVEGIGDGYTF
DNA: TGTGCCAGCAGCGTAGAAGGCATTGGAGATGGCTACACCTTC
size: once
J: TRBJ1-2
D: NA
V: TRBV9

CDR3: CASKDYLSSYNEQFF
DNA: TGTGCCAGCAAGGATTACCTAAGCTCCTACAATGAGCAGTTCTTC
size: NA
J: TRBJ2-1
D: NA
V: TRBV27

CDR3: CASRDAPNEKLFF
DNA: TGTGCCAGCAGGGACGCTCCTAATGAAAAACTGTTTTTT
size: NA
J: TRBJ1-4
D: NA
V: TRBV6-1

CDR3: CASSSSLRGSYEQYF
DNA: TGTGCCAGCAGCTCCTCCTTGCGGGGGAGCTACGAGCAGTACTTC
size: NA
J: TRBJ2-7
D: TRBD2
V: TRBV7-8

CDR3: CASSSDRSGYEQYF
DNA: TGTGCCAGCAGCTCCGACCGGTCAGGGTACGAGCAGTACTTC
size: NA
J: TRBJ2-7
D: NA
V: TRBV11-2

CDR3: CASSPDTGGTGELFF
DNA: TGTGCCAGCAGTCCTGACACCGGAGGGACCGGGGAGCTGTTTTTT
size: NA
J: TRBJ2-2
D: NA
V: TRBV27

CDR3: CASSLNVGAGVFYEQYF
DNA: TGTGCCAGCAGCTTAAATGTGGGGGCAGGGGTTTTTTACGAGCAGTACTTC
size: NA
J: TRBJ2-7
D: NA
V: TRBV7-9

CDR3: CASRAVSNQPQHF
DNA: TGTGCCAGCAGAGCAGTTAGCAATCAGCCCCAGCATTTT
size: few
J: TRBJ1-5
D: NA
V: TRBV6-5

CDR3: CASSLAGIDQETQYF
DNA: TGTGCCAGCAGCTTAGCGGGGATCGACCAAGAGACCCAGTACTTC
size: NA
J: TRBJ2-5
D: NA
V: TRBV7-9

CDR3: CASSQEVNTEAFF
DNA: TGCGCCAGCAGCCAAGAGGTAAACACTGAAGCTTTCTTT
size: NA
J: TRBJ1-1
D: NA
V: TRBV4-1

CDR3: CASSSLAESHNEQFF
DNA: TGTGCCAGCAGTTCGCTAGCGGAGTCCCACAATGAGCAGTTCTTC
size: NA
J: TRBJ2-1
D: TRBD2
V: TRBV6-5

CDR3: CASSTGQQSSYNSPLHF
DNA: TGTGCCAGCAGTACGGGACAACAGAGCTCCTATAATTCACCCCTCCACTTT
size: once
J: TRBJ1-6
D: NA
V: TRBV27

CDR3: CASSLSPNTGELFF
DNA: TGTGCCAGCAGTTTGTCGCCCAACACCGGGGAGCTGTTTTTT
size: NA
J: TRBJ2-2
D: NA
V: TRBV27

CDR3: CASSRGTGIYEQYF
DNA: TGTGCCAGCAGTCGGGGGACAGGGATCTACGAGCAGTACTTC
size: once
J: TRBJ2-7
D: TRBD1
V: TRBV2

CDR3: CASSESSGYNEQFF
DNA: TGCGCCAGCAGTGAGTCATCGGGTTACAATGAGCAGTTCTTC
size: NA
J: TRBJ2-1
D: NA
V: TRBV10-1

CDR3: CASSFAGTGSRKTQYF
DNA: TGTGCCAGCAGTTTCGCCGGGACAGGGTCTAGGAAGACCCAGTACTTC
size: NA
J: TRBJ2-5
D: TRBD1
V: TRBV28

CDR3: CAWRADRAVGYEQYF
DNA: TGTGCCTGGAGAGCAGACAGGGCAGTCGGCTACGAGCAGTACTTC
size: NA
J: TRBJ2-7
D: TRBD1
V: TRBV30

CDR3: CASITTGGTEAFF
DNA: TGTGCCAGCATCACAACAGGTGGGACTGAAGCTTTCTTT
size: few
J: TRBJ1-1
D: NA
V: TRBV7-9

CDR3: CAISESTGGDEQYF
DNA: TGTGCCATCAGTGAGTCGACAGGGGGGGACGAGCAGTACTTC
size: NA
J: TRBJ2-7
D: TRBD1
V: TRBV10-3

CDR3: CASTDADHTEAFF
DNA: TGTGCCAGTACAGACGCCGATCACACTGAAGCTTTCTTT
size: few
J: TRBJ1-1
D: NA
V: TRBV19

CDR3: CASSFSLAGSYEQYF
DNA: TGTGCCAGCAGTTTTAGCCTAGCGGGAAGTTACGAGCAGTACTTC
size: NA
J: TRBJ2-7
D: TRBD2
V: TRBV28

CDR3: CSVLQGFSDGYTF
DNA: TGCAGCGTCTTACAGGGTTTTAGTGATGGCTACACCTTC
size: NA
J: TRBJ1-2
D: NA
V: TRBV29-1

CDR3: CASTLARLAGGRADEQFF
DNA: TGTGCCAGCACTCTAGCCCGACTAGCGGGGGGGCGTGCAGATGAGCAGTTCTTC
size: NA
J: TRBJ2-1
D: TRBD2
V: TRBV7-8

CDR3: CASSRGRVRETQYF
DNA: TGCGCCAGCTCCAGGGGTAGGGTTCGAGAGACCCAGTACTTC
size: NA
J: TRBJ2-5
D: NA
V: TRBV10-2

CDR3: CASSPGWAYEQYF
DNA: TGTGCCAGCAGCCCCGGTTGGGCCTACGAGCAGTACTTC
size: NA
J: TRBJ2-7
D: NA
V: TRBV28

CDR3: CAISVLRGTAYEQYF
DNA: TGTGCCATCAGTGTCCTCCGGGGGACAGCCTACGAGCAGTACTTC
size: NA
J: TRBJ2-7
D: NA
V: TRBV10-3

CDR3: CASSLILAGLQETQYF
DNA: TGTGCCAGCAGCTTGATACTAGCGGGCCTTCAAGAGACCCAGTACTTC
size: NA
J: TRBJ2-5
D: TRBD2
V: TRBV7-3

CDR3: CASSQTVTYSAADTQYF
DNA: TGTGCCAGCAGCCAAACAGTGACCTACTCGGCCGCAGATACGCAGTATTTT
size: NA
J: TRBJ2-3
D: NA
V: TRBV7-9

CDR3: CASSADETQYF
DNA: TGTGCCAGCAGTGCGGATGAGACCCAGTACTTC
size: NA
J: TRBJ2-5
D: NA
V: TRBV25-1

CDR3: CSVGDWRGPSTDTQYF
DNA: TGCAGCGTTGGGGACTGGCGGGGGCCTAGCACAGATACGCAGTATTTT
size: NA
J: TRBJ2-3
D: NA
V: TRBV29-1

CDR3: CAWSDPGNNEQFF
DNA: TGTGCCTGGAGTGACCCCGGCAACAATGAGCAGTTCTTC
size: NA
J: TRBJ2-1
D: NA
V: TRBV30

CDR3: CSVGGTGVYNEQFF
DNA: TGCAGCGTTGGGGGGACAGGGGTCTACAATGAGCAGTTCTTC
size: NA
J: TRBJ2-1
D: TRBD1
V: TRBV29-1

CDR3: CAWSVGQTYQETQYF
DNA: TGTGCCTGGAGTGTAGGCCAGACTTATCAAGAGACCCAGTACTTC
size: NA
J: TRBJ2-5
D: NA
V: TRBV30

CDR3: CASNEGWGTGYTF
DNA: TGTGCCAGCAACGAAGGTTGGGGGACTGGCTACACCTTC
size: NA
J: TRBJ1-2
D: NA
V: TRBV6-4

CDR3: CATSRENRGGTDTQYF
DNA: TGTGCCACCAGCAGAGAAAACAGAGGGGGCACAGATACGCAGTATTTT
size: NA
J: TRBJ2-3
D: NA
V: TRBV15

CDR3: CASSQGAGFGETQYF
DNA: TGTGCCAGCAGCCAGGGGGCTGGATTTGGAGAGACCCAGTACTTC
size: NA
J: TRBJ2-5
D: TRBD1
V: TRBV2

CDR3: CATSSWTANTGELFF
DNA: TGTGCCACCAGCAGCTGGACTGCGAACACCGGGGAGCTGTTTTTT
size: NA
J: TRBJ2-2
D: NA
V: TRBV15

CDR3: CASSPWTGLGNTIYF
DNA: TGTGCCAGCAGTCCATGGACAGGGCTAGGAAACACCATATATTTT
size: NA
J: TRBJ1-3
D: TRBD1
V: TRBV27

CDR3: CASSLAGPRGYGYTF
DNA: TGTGCCAGCAGCTTAGCGGGGCCCCGAGGTTATGGCTACACCTTC
size: NA
J: TRBJ1-2
D: NA
V: TRBV11-2

CDR3: CASSLAKEQFF
DNA: TGTGCCAGCAGCTTAGCGAAGGAGCAGTTCTTC
size: NA
J: TRBJ2-1
D: NA
V: TRBV5-6

CDR3: CASSLGLGAVDEQFF
DNA: TGTGCCAGCAGCTTAGGGTTGGGAGCAGTCGATGAGCAGTTCTTC
size: NA
J: TRBJ2-1
D: NA
V: TRBV7-6

CDR3: CASSTTGDEQYF
DNA: TGCGCCAGCAGCACCACAGGGGACGAGCAGTACTTC
size: NA
J: TRBJ2-7
D: TRBD1
V: TRBV4-1